These T cell receptor beta chains were read from a single sample in a study of memory CD4+ T cells and cytomegalovirus serostatus. Clones were sequenced by immunoSEQ multiplex PCR, and TCRdb holds only the in-frame ones, with some missing. The table records 50,000 or so clones, about four fifths of them present only once. The sequenced material came from memory CD4+ T cells from blood. The receptors shown here come from an adult in good health and CMV-seropositive. Each CDR3 is given without its conserved first and last residue. The D gene is left open where the match is weak.

V,D,J,CDR3
TRBV7-2,TRBD1,TRBJ1-2,ASSLALQGYYGYT
TRBV7-8,TRBD2,TRBJ2-5,ASSLVPTSGRGETQY
TRBV7-2,TRBD1,TRBJ2-2,ASSPRTGGSGGELF
TRBV4-2,TRBD1,TRBJ1-1,ASSRSGQGDTEAF
TRBV9,.,TRBJ1-2,ASKANYGYT
TRBV7-8,TRBD2,TRBJ2-1,ASSSGTSHIGEQF
TRBV6-1,TRBD1,TRBJ1-2,ASSEGPTGVTGYT
TRBV7-3,.,TRBJ1-5,ASSTKTGWGVGVGQPQH
TRBV23-1,.,TRBJ2-5,ASSQWIIRGQETQY
TRBV7-2,.,TRBJ2-7,ASSFYSGTYEQY
TRBV5-1,TRBD1,TRBJ2-2,ASTSGQGLGELF
TRBV29-1,.,TRBJ1-2,SVDKQNYGYT
TRBV2,.,TRBJ1-1,ASKGELNTEAF
TRBV30,.,TRBJ2-5,AWSVRETQY
TRBV10-3,TRBD1,TRBJ1-6,AISELGQDSYNSPLH
TRBV4-3,.,TRBJ2-2,ASSLGLTGELF
TRBV28,.,TRBJ1-1,ASSLPGKAF
TRBV27,TRBD1,TRBJ2-7,ASSPLQGQLYEQY
TRBV30,.,TRBJ1-5,AWNPLGRNQPQH
TRBV6-5,.,TRBJ2-5,ASSQNRDKETQY
TRBV7-9,TRBD2,TRBJ2-7,ASSGGTIYEQY
TRBV6-5,.,TRBJ2-7,AVRDRSSYEQY
TRBV4-2,TRBD2,TRBJ2-3,ASSQSSGGAGSTDTQY
TRBV5-1,.,TRBJ2-2,ASSTLANTGELF
TRBV19,TRBD2,TRBJ2-2,ASSIRIAGDSGELF
TRBV2,.,TRBJ2-1,ASGPGANEQF
TRBV28,TRBD2,TRBJ2-5,ASVSGAQETQY
TRBV6-5,.,TRBJ1-1,ASSYRDRLNTEAF
TRBV7-8,.,TRBJ2-7,ASSKTVTYEQY
TRBV2,.,TRBJ2-7,ASSETGGAVYEQY
TRBV9,.,TRBJ1-1,ASSVGSWTEAF
TRBV6-6,TRBD1,TRBJ2-3,ASSYGGTGGDTQY
TRBV4-2,TRBD2,TRBJ2-3,ASSQDPPSGGRGDTQY
TRBV18,.,TRBJ2-2,ASSPQGWNTGELF
TRBV30,.,TRBJ2-7,AWSVRPGSYEQY
TRBV5-6,TRBD1,TRBJ1-2,ASSGETGGSNYGYT
TRBV4-1,.,TRBJ1-1,ASSQDPLTGRNTEAF
TRBV28,TRBD1,TRBJ2-3,ASSLGTGYTDTQY
TRBV7-7,TRBD2,TRBJ2-5,ASSPTSGGETQY
TRBV6-1,.,TRBJ1-5,ASSVSRQPYNQPQH
TRBV5-8,TRBD2,TRBJ2-3,ASSLLAGGSTDTQY
TRBV5-1,.,TRBJ2-2,ASSLAAGGTGELF
TRBV7-9,TRBD2,TRBJ2-3,ASSLVGSGGRTDTQY
TRBV7-7,.,TRBJ2-5,ASSPGPGETQY
TRBV11-2,.,TRBJ2-5,ASSLVGQKQETQY
TRBV5-1,.,TRBJ2-3,ASSSGLLVDTQY
TRBV2,.,TRBJ2-1,ASSFREQF
TRBV5-1,.,TRBJ1-4,ASSLQGYNEKLF
TRBV2,TRBD1,TRBJ2-7,ASNKGQGIYEQY
TRBV6-6,.,TRBJ1-1,ASISQDIAF
TRBV5-1,.,TRBJ1-4,ASSFQGANEKLF
TRBV6-6,.,TRBJ1-5,ASSYDNQPQH
TRBV6-1,TRBD2,TRBJ2-7,ASSGLAVSYEQY
TRBV4-1,TRBD2,TRBJ2-5,ASSHTLDRAGGGYETQY
TRBV2,.,TRBJ2-1,ASSEGSEQF